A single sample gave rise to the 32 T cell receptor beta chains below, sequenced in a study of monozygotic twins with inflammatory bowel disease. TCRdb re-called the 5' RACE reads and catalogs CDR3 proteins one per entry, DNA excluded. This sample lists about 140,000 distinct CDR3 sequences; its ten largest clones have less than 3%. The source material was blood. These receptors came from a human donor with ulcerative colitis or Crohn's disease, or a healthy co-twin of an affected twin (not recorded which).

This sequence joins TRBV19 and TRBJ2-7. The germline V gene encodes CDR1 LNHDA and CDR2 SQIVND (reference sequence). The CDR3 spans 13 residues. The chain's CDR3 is CASSTGHNYEQYF. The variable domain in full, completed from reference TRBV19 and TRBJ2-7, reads DGGITQSPKYLFRKEGQNVTLSCEQNLNHDAMYWYRQDPGQGLRLIYYSQIVNDFQKGDIAEGYSVSREKKESFPLTVTSAQKNPTAFYLCASSTGHNYEQYFGPGTRLTVT.

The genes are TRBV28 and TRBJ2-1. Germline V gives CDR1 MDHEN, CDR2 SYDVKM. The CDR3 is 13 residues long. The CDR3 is CASSLFDRNEQFF.

CDR3 sequence reads: CSAPGIGSTDTQYF. V gene TRBV20-1 combines with J gene TRBJ2-3; without DNA, the TCRdb call of TRBD1 cannot be checked. Germline V lookup: CDR1 DFQATT, CDR2 SNEGSKA (reference sequence). The CDR3 is 14 amino acids.

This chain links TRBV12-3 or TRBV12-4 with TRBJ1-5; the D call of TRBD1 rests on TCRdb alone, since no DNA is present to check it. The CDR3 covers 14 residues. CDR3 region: CASSSRLDSVPQHF.

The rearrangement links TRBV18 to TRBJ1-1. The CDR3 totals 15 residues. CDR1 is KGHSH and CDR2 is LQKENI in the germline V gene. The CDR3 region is CASSPLKDPGTEAFF.

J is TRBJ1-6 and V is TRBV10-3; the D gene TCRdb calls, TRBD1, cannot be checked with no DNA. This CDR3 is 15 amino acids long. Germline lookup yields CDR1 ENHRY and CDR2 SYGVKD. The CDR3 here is CAISGQDSYNSPLHF.

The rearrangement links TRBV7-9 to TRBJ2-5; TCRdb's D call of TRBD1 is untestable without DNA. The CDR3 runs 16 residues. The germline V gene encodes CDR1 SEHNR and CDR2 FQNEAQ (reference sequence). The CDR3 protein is CASSPLTGRRGETQYF.

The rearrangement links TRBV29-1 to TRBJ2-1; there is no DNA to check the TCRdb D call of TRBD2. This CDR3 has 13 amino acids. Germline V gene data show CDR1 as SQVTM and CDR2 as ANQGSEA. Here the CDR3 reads CSVAPWRADQQFF.

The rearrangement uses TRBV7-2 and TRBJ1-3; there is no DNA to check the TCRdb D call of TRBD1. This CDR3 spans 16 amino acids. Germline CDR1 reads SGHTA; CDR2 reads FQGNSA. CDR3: CASSLAGGRSGNTIYF.

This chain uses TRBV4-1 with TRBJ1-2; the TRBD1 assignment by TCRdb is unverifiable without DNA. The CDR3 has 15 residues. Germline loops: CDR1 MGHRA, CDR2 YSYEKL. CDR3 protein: CASSQDFRDIYGYTF.

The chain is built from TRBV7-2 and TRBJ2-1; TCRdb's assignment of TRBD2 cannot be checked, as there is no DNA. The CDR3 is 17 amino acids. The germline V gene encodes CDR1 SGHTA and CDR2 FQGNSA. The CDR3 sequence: CASSSRGSGGPPNEQFF.

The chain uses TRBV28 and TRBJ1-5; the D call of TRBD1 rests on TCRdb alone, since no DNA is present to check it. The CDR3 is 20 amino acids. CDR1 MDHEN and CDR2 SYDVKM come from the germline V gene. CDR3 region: CASSFPSDRGGVRGNQPQHF. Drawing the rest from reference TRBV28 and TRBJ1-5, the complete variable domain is DVKVTQSSRYLVKRTGEKVFLECVQDMDHENMFWYRQDPGLGLRLIYFSYDVKMKEKGDIPEGYSVSREKKERFSLILESASTNQTSMYLCASSFPSDRGGVRGNQPQHFGDGTRLSIL.

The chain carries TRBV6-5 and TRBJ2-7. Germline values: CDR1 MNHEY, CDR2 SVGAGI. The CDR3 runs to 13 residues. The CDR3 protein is CASSYRWAYEQYF.

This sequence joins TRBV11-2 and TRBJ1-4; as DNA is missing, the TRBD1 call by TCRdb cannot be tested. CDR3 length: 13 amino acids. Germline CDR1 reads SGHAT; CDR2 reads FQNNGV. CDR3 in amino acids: CASMRGREEKLFF. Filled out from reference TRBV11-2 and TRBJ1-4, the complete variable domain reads EAGVAQSPRYKIIEKRQSVAFWCNPISGHATLYWYQQILGQGPKLLIQFQNNGVVDDSQLPKDRFSAERLKGVDSTLKIQPAKLEDSAVYLCASMRGREEKLFFGSGTQLSVL.

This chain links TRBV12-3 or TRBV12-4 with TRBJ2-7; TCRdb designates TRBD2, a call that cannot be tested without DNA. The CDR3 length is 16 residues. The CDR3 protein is CASSTPIAGSSYEQYF.

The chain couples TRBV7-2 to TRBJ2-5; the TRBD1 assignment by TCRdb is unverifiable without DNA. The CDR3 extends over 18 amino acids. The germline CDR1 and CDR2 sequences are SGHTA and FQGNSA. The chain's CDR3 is CASSLAVAGGVFGETQYF.

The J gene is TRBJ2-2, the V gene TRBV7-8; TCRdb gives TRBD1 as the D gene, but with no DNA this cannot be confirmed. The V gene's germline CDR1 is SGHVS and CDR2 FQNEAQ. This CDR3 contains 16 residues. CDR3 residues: CASSPRTLYQAGELFF.

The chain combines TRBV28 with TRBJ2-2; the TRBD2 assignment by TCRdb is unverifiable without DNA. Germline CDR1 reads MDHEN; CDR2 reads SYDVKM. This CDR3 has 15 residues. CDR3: CASSLQAGGPGELFF.

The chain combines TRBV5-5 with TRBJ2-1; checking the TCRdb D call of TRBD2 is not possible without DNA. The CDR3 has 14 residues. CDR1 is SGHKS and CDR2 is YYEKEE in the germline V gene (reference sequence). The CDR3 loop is CASSSSGVNNEQFF. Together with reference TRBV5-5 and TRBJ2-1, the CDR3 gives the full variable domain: DAGVTQSPTHLIKTRGQQVTLRCSPISGHKSVSWYQQVLGQGPQFIFQYYEKEERGRGNFPDRFSARQFPNYSSELNVNALLLGDSALYLCASSSSGVNNEQFFGPGTRLTVL.

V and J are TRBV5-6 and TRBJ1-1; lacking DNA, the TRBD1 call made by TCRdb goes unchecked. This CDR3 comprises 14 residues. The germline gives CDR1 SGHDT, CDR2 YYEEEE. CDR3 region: CASSLRGTNTEAFF.

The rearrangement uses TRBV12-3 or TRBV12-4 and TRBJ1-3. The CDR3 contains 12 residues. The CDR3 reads CASGASGNTIYF.

CDR3 amino acids: CASSQPDRLWRETQYF. This chain joins TRBV4-1 and TRBJ2-5; the D call of TRBD1 rests on TCRdb alone, since no DNA is present to check it. The CDR3 sequence is 16 residues long. Germline V lookup: CDR1 MGHRA, CDR2 YSYEKL.

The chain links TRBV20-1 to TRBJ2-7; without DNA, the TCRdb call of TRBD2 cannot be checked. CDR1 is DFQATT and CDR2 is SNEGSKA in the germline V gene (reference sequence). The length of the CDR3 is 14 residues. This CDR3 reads CSALTGTTLYEQYF.

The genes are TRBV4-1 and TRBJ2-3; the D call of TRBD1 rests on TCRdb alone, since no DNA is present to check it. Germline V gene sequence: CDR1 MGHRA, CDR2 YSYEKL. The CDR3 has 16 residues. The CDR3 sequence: CASSAIRGLSTDTQYF.

The CDR3 spells CASSQDRVNTGELFF. The chain uses TRBV4-2 and TRBJ2-2; TCRdb outputs TRBD1, but without DNA this stays unchecked. CDR3 length: 15 residues. Germline lookup yields CDR1 LGHNA and CDR2 YNFKEQ.

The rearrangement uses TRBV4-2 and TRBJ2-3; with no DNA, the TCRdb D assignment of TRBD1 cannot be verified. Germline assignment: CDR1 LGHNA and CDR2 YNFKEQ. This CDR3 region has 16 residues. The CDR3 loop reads CASSQDRAKGADTQYF.

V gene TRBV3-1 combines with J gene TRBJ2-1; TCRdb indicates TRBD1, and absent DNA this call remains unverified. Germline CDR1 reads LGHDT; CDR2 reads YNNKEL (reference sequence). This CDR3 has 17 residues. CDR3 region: CASSPRAGWGSGNEQFF.

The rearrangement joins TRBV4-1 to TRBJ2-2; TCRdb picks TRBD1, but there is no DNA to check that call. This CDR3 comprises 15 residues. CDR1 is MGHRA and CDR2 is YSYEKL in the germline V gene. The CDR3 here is CASSQDRGSPGELFF.

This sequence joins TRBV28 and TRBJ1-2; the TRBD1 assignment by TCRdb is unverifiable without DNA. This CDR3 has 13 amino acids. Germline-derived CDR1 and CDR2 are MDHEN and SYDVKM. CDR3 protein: CASSIGGRYGYTF.

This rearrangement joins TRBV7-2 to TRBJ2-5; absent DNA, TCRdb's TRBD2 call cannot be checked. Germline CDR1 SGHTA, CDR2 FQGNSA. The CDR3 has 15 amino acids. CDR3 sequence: CASSLYGASSETQYF.

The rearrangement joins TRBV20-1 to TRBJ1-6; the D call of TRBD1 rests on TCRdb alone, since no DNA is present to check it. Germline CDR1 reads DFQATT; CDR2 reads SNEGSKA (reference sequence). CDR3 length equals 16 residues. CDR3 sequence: CSEGPGEWSYNSPLHF.

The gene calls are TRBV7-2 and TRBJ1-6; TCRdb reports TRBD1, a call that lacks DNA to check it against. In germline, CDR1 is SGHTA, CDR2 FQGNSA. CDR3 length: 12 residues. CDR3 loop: CASRNPFAGLHF. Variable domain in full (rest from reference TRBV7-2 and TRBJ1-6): GAGVSQSPSNKVTEKGKDVELRCDPISGHTALYWYRQSLGQGLEFLIYFQGNSAPDKSGLPSDRFSAERTGGSVSTLTIQRTQQEDSAVYLCASRNPFAGLHFGNGTRLTVT.